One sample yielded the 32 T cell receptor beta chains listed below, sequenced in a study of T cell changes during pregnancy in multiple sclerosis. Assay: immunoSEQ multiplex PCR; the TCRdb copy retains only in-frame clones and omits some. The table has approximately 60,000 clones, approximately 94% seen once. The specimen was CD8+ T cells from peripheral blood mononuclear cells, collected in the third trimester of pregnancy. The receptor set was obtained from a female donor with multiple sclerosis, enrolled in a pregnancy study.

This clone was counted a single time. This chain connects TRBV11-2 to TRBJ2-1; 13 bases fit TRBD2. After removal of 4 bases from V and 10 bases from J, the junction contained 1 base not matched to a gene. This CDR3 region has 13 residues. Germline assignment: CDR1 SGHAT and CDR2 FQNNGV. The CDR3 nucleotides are TGTGCCAGCAGCTCGGGACTAGCGGGGGAGCAGTTCTTC. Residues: CASSSGLAGEQFF. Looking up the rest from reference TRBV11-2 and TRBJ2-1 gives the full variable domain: EAGVAQSPRYKIIEKRQSVAFWCNPISGHATLYWYQQILGQGPKLLIQFQNNGVVDDSQLPKDRFSAERLKGVDSTLKIQPAKLEDSAVYLCASSSGLAGEQFFGPGTRLTVL.

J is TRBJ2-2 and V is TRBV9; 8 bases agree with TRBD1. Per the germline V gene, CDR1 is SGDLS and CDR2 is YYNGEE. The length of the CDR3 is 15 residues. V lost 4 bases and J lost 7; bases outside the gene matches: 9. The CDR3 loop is CASSPPRQGFGELFF. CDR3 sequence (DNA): TGTGCCAGCAGCCCCCCCCGACAGGGGTTCGGGGAGCTGTTTTTT.

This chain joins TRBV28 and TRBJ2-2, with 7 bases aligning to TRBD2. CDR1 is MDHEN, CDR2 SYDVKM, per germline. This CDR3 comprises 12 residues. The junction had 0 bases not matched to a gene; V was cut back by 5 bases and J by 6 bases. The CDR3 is CASSGLAGELFF. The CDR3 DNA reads TGTGCCAGCAGTGGACTAGCCGGGGAGCTGTTTTTT.

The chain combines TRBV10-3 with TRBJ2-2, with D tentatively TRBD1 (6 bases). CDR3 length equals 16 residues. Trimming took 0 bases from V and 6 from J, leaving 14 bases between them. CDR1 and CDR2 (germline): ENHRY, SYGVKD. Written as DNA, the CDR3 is TGTGCCATCAGTGAGTCTTCGGGGACAAACGCCGGGGAGCTGTTTTTT. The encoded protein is CAISESSGTNAGELFF.

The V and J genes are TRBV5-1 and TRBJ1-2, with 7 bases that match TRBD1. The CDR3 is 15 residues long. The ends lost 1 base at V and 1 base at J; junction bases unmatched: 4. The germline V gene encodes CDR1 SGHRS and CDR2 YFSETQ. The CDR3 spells CASSLRQGINYGYTF. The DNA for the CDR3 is TGCGCCAGCAGCTTGCGACAGGGAATTAACTATGGCTACACCTTC.

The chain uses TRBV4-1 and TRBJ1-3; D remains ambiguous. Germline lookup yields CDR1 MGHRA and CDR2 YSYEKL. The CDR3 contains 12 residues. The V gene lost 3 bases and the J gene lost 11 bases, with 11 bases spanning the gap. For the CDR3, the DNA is TGCGCCAGCAGCCACGGAGGACGCCCCATATATTTT. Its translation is CASSHGGRPIYF.

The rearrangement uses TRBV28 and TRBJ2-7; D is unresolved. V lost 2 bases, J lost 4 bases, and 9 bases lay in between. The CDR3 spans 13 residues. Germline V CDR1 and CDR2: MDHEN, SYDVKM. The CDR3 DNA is TGTGCCAGCAGTTTACCCCCCCAATACGAGCAGTACTTC. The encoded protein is CASSLPPQYEQYF.

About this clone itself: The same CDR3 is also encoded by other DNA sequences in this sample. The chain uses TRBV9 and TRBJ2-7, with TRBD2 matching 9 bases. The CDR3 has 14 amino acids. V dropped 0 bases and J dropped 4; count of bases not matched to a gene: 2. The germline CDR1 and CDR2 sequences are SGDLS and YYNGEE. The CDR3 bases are TGTGCCAGCAGCGTAGGCGGGGGGGGGTACGAGCAGTACTTC. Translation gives CASSVGGGGYEQYF.

This CDR3 reads CASLSGSGDEQFF. The DNA for the CDR3 is TGTGCCAGCCTTAGCGGGAGCGGAGATGAGCAGTTCTTC. This chain uses TRBV16 with TRBJ2-1; 9 positions match TRBD2. Germline V gives CDR1 KGHSY, CDR2 FQNENV. Unmatched junction bases numbered 7, after V lost 8 bases and J lost 8 bases. CDR3 length: 13 amino acids.

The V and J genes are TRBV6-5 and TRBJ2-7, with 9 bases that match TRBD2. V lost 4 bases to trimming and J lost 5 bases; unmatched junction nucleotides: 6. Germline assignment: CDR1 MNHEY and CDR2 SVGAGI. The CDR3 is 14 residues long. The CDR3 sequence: CASSLAAGGNEQYF. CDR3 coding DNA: TGTGCCAGCAGTTTGGCAGCGGGAGGTAACGAGCAGTACTTC.

The CDR3 DNA reads as TGCGCCAGCAGCCAAGAACTATACGGGACCTACGAGCAGTACTTC. Its translation is CASSQELYGTYEQYF. This chain links TRBV4-1 with TRBJ2-7; D possibly corresponds to TRBD2 (5 bases). This CDR3 is built from 15 residues. Germline CDR1 is MGHRA and CDR2 is YSYEKL. The V and J ends lost 0 bases and 2 bases respectively, with 11 bases between them.

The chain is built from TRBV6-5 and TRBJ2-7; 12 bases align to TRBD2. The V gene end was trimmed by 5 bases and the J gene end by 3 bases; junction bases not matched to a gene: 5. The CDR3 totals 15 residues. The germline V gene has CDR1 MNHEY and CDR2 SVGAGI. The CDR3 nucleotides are TGTGCCAGCAGTAGCGAGACTAGCGGGAGCTACGAGCAGTACTTC. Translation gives CASSSETSGSYEQYF.

The CDR3 loop reads CASSHLDRDRYEQYF. CDR3 nucleotides: TGTGCCAGCAGCCACCTGGACAGGGACCGGTACGAGCAGTACTTC. J is TRBJ2-7 and V is TRBV14; 8 positions agree with TRBD1. This CDR3 region has 15 residues. CDR1 SGHDN and CDR2 FVKESK come from the germline V gene. Losses at the gene ends were 3 bases for V and 4 bases for J; bases not matched to a gene: 8.

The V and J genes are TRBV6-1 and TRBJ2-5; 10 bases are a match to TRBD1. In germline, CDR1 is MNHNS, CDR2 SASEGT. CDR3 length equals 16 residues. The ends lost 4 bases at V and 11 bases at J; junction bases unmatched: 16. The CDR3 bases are TGTGCCAGCAGTGGGACGCCCGGGACAGGGGAAGGGGAGCAGTACTTC. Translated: CASSGTPGTGEGEQYF.

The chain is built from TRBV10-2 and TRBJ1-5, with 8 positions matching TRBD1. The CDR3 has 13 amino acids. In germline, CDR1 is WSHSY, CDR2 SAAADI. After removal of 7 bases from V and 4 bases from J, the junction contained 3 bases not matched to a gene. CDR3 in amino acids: CASKGQGNQPQHF. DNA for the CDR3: TGCGCCAGCAAAGGACAGGGTAATCAGCCCCAGCATTTT.

The CDR3 DNA is TGTGCCAGCACCTTGGGCGGGAGCACAGATACGCAGTATTTT. Protein: CASTLGGSTDTQYF. The rearrangement uses TRBV7-2 and TRBJ2-3; D may be TRBD2 (5 bases). There are 14 residues in the CDR3. The germline V gene encodes CDR1 SGHTA and CDR2 FQGNSA. The ends were cut back, 7 bases at V and 0 bases at J, with 11 bases in the middle.

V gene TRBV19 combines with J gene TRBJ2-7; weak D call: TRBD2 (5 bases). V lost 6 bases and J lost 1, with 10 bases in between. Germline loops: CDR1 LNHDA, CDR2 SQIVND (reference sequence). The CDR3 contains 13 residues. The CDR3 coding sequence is TGTGCCAGTAGCCCGGGGTCATCCTACGAGCAGTACTTC. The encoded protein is CASSPGSSYEQYF.

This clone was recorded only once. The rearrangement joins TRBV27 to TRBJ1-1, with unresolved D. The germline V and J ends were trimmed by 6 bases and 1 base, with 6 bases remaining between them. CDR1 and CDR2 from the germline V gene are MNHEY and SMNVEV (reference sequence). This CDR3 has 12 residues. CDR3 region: CASRRGNTEAFF. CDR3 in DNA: TGTGCCAGCAGACGAGGGAACACTGAAGCTTTCTTT.

CDR3 region: CASSPTSGSSYEQYF. In DNA form, the CDR3 reads TGTGCCAGCAGTCCGACTAGCGGGAGCTCCTACGAGCAGTACTTC. The chain links TRBV2 to TRBJ2-7; TRBD2 agrees at 12 bases. Losses at the gene ends were 5 bases for V and 0 bases for J; bases not matched to a gene: 2. CDR1 is SNHLY and CDR2 is FYNNEI in the germline V gene. The CDR3 is 15 amino acids.

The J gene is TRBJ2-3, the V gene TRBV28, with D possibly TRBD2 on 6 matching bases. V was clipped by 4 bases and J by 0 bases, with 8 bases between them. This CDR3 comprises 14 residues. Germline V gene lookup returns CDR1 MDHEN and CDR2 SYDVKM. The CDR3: CASSWEASTDTQYF. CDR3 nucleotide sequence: TGTGCCAGCAGTTGGGAGGCTAGCACAGATACGCAGTATTTT.

The CDR3 reads CASSIVHSYEQYF. As DNA, the CDR3 is TGTGCCAGTAGTATAGTTCACTCCTACGAGCAGTACTTC. V is TRBV19 and J is TRBJ2-7; D remains ambiguous. This CDR3 has 13 amino acids. The germline V gene has CDR1 LNHDA and CDR2 SQIVND (reference sequence). V shed 1 base and J shed 0 bases, with 4 bases lying between them.

The CDR3 protein is CASTLFGQLNQPQHF. DNA for the CDR3: TGTGCCAGTACTTTATTCGGACAGTTAAATCAGCCCCAGCATTTT. This sequence joins TRBV19 and TRBJ1-5; the D gene is possibly TRBD1 (6 bases). The ends were cut back, 7 bases at V and 4 bases at J, with 17 bases in the middle. The CDR3 spans 15 residues. In germline, CDR1 is LNHDA, CDR2 SQIVND (reference sequence).

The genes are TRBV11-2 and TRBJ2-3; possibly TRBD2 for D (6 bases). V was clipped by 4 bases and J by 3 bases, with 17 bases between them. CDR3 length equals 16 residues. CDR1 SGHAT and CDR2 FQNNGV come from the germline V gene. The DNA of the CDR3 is TGTGCCAGCAGCTCGCCGCGGGATCTGTTTACAGATACGCAGTATTTT. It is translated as CASSSPRDLFTDTQYF.

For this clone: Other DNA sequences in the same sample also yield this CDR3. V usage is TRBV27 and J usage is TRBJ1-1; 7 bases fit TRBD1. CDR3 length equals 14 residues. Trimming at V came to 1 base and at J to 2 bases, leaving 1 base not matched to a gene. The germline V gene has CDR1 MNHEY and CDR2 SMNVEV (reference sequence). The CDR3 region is CASSLLGGNTEAFF. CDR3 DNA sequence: TGTGCCAGCAGTTTATTAGGGGGCAACACTGAAGCTTTCTTT.

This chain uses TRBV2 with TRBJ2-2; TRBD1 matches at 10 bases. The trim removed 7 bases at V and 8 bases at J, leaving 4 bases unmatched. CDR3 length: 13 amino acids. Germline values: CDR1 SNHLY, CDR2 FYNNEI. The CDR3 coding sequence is TGTGCCAGCAAGCTGGACAGGGGGGGGGAGCTGTTTTTT. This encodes CASKLDRGGELFF. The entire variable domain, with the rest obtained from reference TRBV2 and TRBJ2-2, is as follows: EPEVTQTPSHQVTQMGQEVILRCVPISNHLYFYWYRQILGQKVEFLVSFYNNEISEKSEIFDDQFSVERPDGSNFTLKIRSTKLEDSAMYFCASKLDRGGELFFGEGSRLTVL.

CDR3 region: CASSEWGSVSFNEKLFF. DNA of the CDR3: TGTGCCAGCAGTGAATGGGGTAGCGTTTCCTTTAATGAAAAACTGTTTTTT. V is TRBV6-1 and J is TRBJ1-4; D gene ambiguous. This CDR3 region has 17 residues. Germline V CDR1 and CDR2: MNHNS, SASEGT. V was pared by 2 bases and J by 4 bases, with 17 bases between.

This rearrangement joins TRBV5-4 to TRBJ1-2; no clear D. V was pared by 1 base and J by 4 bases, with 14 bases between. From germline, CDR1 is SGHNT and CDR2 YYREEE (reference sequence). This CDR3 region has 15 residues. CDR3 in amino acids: CASSLYRLAFYGYTF. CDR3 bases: TGTGCCAGCAGCTTGTATCGCTTGGCTTTCTATGGCTACACCTTC.

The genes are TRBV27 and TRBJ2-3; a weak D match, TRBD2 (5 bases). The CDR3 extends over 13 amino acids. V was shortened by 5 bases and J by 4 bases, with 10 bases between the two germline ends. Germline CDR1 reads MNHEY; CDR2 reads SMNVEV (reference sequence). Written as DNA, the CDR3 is TGTGCCAGCAGTGCCCGGACTGCAGATACGCAGTATTTT. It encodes CASSARTADTQYF.

CDR3 sequence reads: CASSPWSLVGSEAFF. As DNA, the CDR3 is TGTGCCAGCAGCCCTTGGAGCCTCGTCGGCTCTGAAGCTTTCTTT. V and J are TRBV9 and TRBJ1-1; D is ambiguous. The CDR3 has 15 amino acids. V lost 4 bases and J 6 bases, leaving 19 bases between the germline ends. Germline lookup yields CDR1 SGDLS and CDR2 YYNGEE.

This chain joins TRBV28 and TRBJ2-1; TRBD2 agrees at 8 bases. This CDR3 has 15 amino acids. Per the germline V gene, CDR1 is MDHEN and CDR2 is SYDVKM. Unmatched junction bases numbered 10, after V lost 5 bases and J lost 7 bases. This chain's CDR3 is CASSEGLAHYNEQFF. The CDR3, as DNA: TGTGCCAGCAGTGAAGGACTAGCCCATTATAATGAGCAGTTCTTC.

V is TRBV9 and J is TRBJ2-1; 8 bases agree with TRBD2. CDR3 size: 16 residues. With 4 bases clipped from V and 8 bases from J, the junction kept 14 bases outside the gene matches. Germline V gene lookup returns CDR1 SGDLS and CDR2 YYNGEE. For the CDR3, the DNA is TGTGCCAGCAGCTTTTCAAAGGGACTAGAGGTCGATGAGCAGTTCTTC. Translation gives CASSFSKGLEVDEQFF.

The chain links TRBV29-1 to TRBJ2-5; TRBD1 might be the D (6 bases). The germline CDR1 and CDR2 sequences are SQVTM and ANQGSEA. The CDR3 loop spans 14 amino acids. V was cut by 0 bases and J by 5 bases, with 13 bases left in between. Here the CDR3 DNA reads TGCAGCGTTGAAGATAGGGGGAAATTGGAGACCCAGTACTTC. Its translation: CSVEDRGKLETQYF.